A single TCR beta chain is shown here with its context. The antigen is not known. This sample was included in a study of cytomegalovirus exposure and HLA in healthy donors. CDR3 length equals 13 residues. V gave up 7 bases and J gave up 1 base, with 8 bases separating them. Germline CDR1 reads MDHEN; CDR2 reads SYDVKM. The study, taken as a whole, reports: Earlier analysis looked at TCR beta V segments, and most were productive about 90% or about 30% of the time. Later analysis associated a missense DCLRE1C variant with TCR beta V- and J-gene trimming.

With 60 Vbeta and 13 Jbeta primers, the PCR was carried out. In the original workflow: In a later analysis, 8.5 million to 14 million of 75 million to 85 million unique beta chains occurred in at least two donors. Using immunoSEQ multiplex PCR, the repertoire was profiled, and TCRdb retains in-frame clones only, with some absent. The V and J calls and the clone size are those of that table, but D and trimming were determined from the DNA. The table lists 90,000 to 120,000 clones, 77% of them singletons. This receptor was obtained from a male donor in good health and CMV-seronegative. The J gene is TRBJ1-3, the V gene TRBV28, with D uncertain. The sample consisted of PBMCs. The CDR3 loop is CASIRGSGNTIYF. DNA of the CDR3: TGTGCCAGCATAAGAGGGTCTGGAAACACCATATATTTT. The entire variable domain, with the rest obtained from reference TRBV28 and TRBJ1-3, is as follows: DVKVTQSSRYLVKRTGEKVFLECVQDMDHENMFWYRQDPGLGLRLIYFSYDVKMKEKGDIPEGYSVSREKKERFSLILESASTNQTSMYLCASIRGSGNTIYFGEGSWLTVV.